This section outlines one T cell receptor (beta chain) sequence together with its context. Its target is not known. CDR1 is MNHEY, CDR2 SVGAGI, per germline. CDR3 length: 15 amino acids. V gave up 4 bases and J gave up 6 bases; unmatched junction bases: 8. TCRdb redid the calling of the reads with MiXCR, one entry per CDR3 protein. The sample holds about 830,000 distinct CDR3 sequences; around a third are singletons and the top ten take about an eighth. These data come from a study of T cell repertoires in cytomegalovirus infection. General study findings and limits: Based on cumulative public TCR beta family frequency, carriers of CMV plus the relevant HLA were identified.

This chain connects TRBV6-5 to TRBJ2-1; 8 positions agree with TRBD1. The receptor was isolated from a human donor in good health (CMV status not recorded). Some clones in this sample may be carry-over from other donors' samples. This specimen was cultured CD8+ T cells from PBMCs, taken from culture after CMV antigen stimulation. CDR3 bases: TGTGCCAGCAGTTCTCCGACAGGGGCTCCCAATGAGCAGTTCTTC. This codes for CASSSPTGAPNEQFF.